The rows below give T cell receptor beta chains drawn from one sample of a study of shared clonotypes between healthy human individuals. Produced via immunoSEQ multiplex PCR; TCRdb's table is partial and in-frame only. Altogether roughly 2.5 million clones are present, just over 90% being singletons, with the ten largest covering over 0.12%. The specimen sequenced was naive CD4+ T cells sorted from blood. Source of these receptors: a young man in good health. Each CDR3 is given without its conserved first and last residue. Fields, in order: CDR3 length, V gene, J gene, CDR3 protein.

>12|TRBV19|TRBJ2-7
ASRKTGPPYEQY
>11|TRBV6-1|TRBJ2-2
AIQGSNTGELF
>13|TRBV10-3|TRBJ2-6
AIGQGLSGANVLT
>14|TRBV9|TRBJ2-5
ASSVDSGGQQETQY
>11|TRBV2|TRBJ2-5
ASSKDGEETQY
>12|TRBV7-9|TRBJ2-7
ASSPADGPYEQY
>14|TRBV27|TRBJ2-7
ASSSLDRGSTYEQY
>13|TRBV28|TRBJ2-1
ASNSVQSSYNEQF
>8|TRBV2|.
ASRGGEQY
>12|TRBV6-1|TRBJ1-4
ASLSGTIYEKLF
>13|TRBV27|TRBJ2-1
ASSTGTSGSYEQF
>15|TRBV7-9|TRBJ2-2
ASSPPATGPNTGELF
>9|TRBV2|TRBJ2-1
ASRIHDEQF
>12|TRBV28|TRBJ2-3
ASSLGGSTDTQY
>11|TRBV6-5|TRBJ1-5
ASNQGGNQPQH
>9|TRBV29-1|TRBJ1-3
SVEERNTIY